One T cell receptor (beta chain) is described in this entry. These data come from a study of CD8 T cells in Susac syndrome. Random-hexamer reverse transcription was applied to roughly 0.5 to 1 ug RNA. Amplification of TCR beta CDR3 was carried out by immunoSEQ multiplex PCR, which covered 54 Vbeta and 13 Jbeta segments. From the immunoSEQ multiplex PCR reads, TCRdb called clonotypes with MiXCR, one entry per CDR3 protein. The table has about 180,000 distinct CDR3 sequences, around 94% seen once. The junction had 13 bases not matched to a gene; V was cut back by 3 bases and J by 2 bases. Germline values: CDR1 GTSNPN, CDR2 SVGIG (reference sequence). This CDR3 contains 17 residues.

The chain couples TRBV30 to TRBJ2-3; 8 bases are a match to TRBD2. The receptor comes from a human donor with Susac syndrome. Sequencing was performed on CD4+ T cells from PBMCs. CDR3 residues: CAWRRRETSENTDTQYF. The CDR3 nucleotides are TGTGCCTGGAGGAGGAGGGAGACTAGCGAAAACACAGATACGCAGTATTTT.